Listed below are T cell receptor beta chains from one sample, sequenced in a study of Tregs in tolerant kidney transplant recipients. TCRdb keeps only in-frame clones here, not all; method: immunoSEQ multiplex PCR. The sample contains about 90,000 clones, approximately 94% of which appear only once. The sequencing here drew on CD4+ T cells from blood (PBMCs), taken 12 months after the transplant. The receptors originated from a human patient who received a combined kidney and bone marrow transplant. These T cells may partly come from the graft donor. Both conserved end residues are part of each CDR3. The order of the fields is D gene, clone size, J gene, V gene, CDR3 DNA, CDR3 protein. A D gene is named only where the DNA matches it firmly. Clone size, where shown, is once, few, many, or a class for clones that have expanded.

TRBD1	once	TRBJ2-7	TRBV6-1	TGTGCCAGCAGTGGAGAGACAGGGGCCGAGCAGTACTTC	CASSGETGAEQYF
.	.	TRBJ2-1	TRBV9	TGTGCCAGCAGCGGATGGGGGACTCCTGGGGAAAATGAGCAGTTCTTC	CASSGWGTPGENEQFF
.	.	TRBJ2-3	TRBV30	TGTGCCTGGTGTGAGGGGCTATCAGATACGCAGTATTTT	CAWCEGLSDTQYF
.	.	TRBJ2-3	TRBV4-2	TGTGCCAGCAGCCAAGAGGGAGCGTCCAACACAGATACGCAGTATTTT	CASSQEGASNTDTQYF
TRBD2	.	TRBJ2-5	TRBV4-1	TGCGCCAGCAGCCAAGATAGAAGTAGCGGGGGGGCGGAGACCCAGTACTTC	CASSQDRSSGGAETQYF
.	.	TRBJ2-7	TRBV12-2	TGTGCAAGTCGCTTAGACCTAGATCTGGGCTACGAGCAGTACTTC	CASRLDLDLGYEQYF
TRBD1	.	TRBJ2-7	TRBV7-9	TGTGCCAGCAGCCACAACCAAGACAGGGGGAACTACGAGCAGTACTTC	CASSHNQDRGNYEQYF
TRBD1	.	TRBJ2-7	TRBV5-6	TGTGCCAGCAGCTATGACAGGGGGGGGTACGAGCAGTACTTC	CASSYDRGGYEQYF
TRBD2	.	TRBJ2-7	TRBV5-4	TGTGCCAGCAGCTACCCGGGACTAGGAACCTACGAGCAGTACTTC	CASSYPGLGTYEQYF
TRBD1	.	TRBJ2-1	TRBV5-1	TGCGCCAGCAGCTTCAGAGGGGGCTACGACAATGAGCAGTTCTTC	CASSFRGGYDNEQFF
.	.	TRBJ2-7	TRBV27	TGTGCCAGCAGTTTATGGGGGGGCAGGAGCGAGCAGTACTTC	CASSLWGGRSEQYF
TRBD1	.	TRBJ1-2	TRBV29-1	TGCAGCGTAGACCGGGACAGTATTAACTATGGCTACACCTTC	CSVDRDSINYGYTF
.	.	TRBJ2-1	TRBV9	TGTGCCAGCAGCGTAGGGAGCGGGCGGGACTCCTACAATGAGCAGTTCTTC	CASSVGSGRDSYNEQFF
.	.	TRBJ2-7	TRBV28	TGTGCCAGCACCTTCCCCGGAGCTACCTACGAGCAGTACTTC	CASTFPGATYEQYF
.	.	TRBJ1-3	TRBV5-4	TGTGCCAGCAGCTTGGACCCGGTGCTTAACACCATATATTTT	CASSLDPVLNTIYF
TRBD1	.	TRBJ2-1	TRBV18	TGTGCCAGCTCACCTAGGGGGCCAAGCTCCTACAATGAGCAGTTCTTC	CASSPRGPSSYNEQFF
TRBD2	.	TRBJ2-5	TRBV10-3	TGTGCCATCAGCGCATCCGGGACTAGCGGTGACCAAGAGACCCAGTACTTC	CAISASGTSGDQETQYF
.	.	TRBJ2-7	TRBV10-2	TGCGCCAGCAGACCCGACAGGCTGGGCTACGAGCAGTACTTC	CASRPDRLGYEQYF
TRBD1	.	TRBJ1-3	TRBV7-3	TGTGCCAGCAGCTTACAGGGGGCTGGAAACACCATATATTTT	CASSLQGAGNTIYF
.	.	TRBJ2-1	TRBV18	TGTGCCAGCTCACCGTCAGGGGGGCGCAATGAGCAGTTCTTC	CASSPSGGRNEQFF
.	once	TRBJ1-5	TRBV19	TGTGCCAGTAGTATTTGGCAGACCCCAGGGACCCAGCATTTT	CASSIWQTPGTQHF
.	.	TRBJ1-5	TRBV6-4	TGTGCCAGCAGTGACTCGAGGAAGAGCAATCAGCCCCAGCATTTT	CASSDSRKSNQPQHF
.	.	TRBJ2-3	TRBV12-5	TGTGCTAGTGGTTTGGTACAGGGTACAGGGCTTACGGATACGCAGTATTTT	CASGLVQGTGLTDTQYF
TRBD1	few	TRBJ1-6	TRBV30	TGTGCCTGGAGTAGGGGACAGGACAATTCACCCCTCCACTTT	CAWSRGQDNSPLHF
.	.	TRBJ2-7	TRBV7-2	TGTGCCAGCAGCTCTACCGGTCGTGAGCAGTACTTC	CASSSTGREQYF
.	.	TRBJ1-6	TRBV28	TGTGCCAGCGATGGAGGTCCTAATTCACCCCTCCACTTT	CASDGGPNSPLHF
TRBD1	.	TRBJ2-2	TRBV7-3	TGTGCCAGCAGCTTAAACGGACAGGGGGCTGTCGGGGAGCTGTTTTTT	CASSLNGQGAVGELFF
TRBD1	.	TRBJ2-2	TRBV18	TGTGCCAGCTCTCCCGATTTGACAGGGTGGAACACCGGGGAGCTGTTTTTT	CASSPDLTGWNTGELFF
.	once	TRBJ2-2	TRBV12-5	TGTGCTAGTGGTTTGTCCAGTTTGAGGGAGCTGTTTTTT	CASGLSSLRELFF
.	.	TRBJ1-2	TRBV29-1	TGCAGCGTTTACAGCTCAAACTATGGCTACACCTTC	CSVYSSNYGYTF
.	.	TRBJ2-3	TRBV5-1	TGCGCCAGCAGCTTGGTGAGGGTCGGCACAGATACGCAGTATTTT	CASSLVRVGTDTQYF
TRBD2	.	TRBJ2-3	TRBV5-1	TGCGCCAGCAGCCCCGGGACTAGCGGGGGAAGCACAGATACGCAGTATTTT	CASSPGTSGGSTDTQYF
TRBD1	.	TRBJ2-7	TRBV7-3	TGTGCCAGCAGCACACCGACAGGGGCCGAGCAGTACTTC	CASSTPTGAEQYF
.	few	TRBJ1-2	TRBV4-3	TGCGCCAGCAGCCAAGATCCCCAGGGTGTAGGGAACTATGGCTACACCTTC	CASSQDPQGVGNYGYTF
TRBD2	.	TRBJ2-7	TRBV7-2	TGTGCCAGCAGCTTAGCTGGGACTAGTAGCTACGAGCAGTACTTC	CASSLAGTSSYEQYF
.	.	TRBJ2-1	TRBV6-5	TGTGCCAGCAGTTACGGGGCGGCCAATGAGCAGTTCTTC	CASSYGAANEQFF
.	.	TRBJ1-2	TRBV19	TGTGCCAGTAGTATAACACGAGGGAACTATGGCTACACCTTC	CASSITRGNYGYTF
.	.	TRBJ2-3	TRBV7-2	TGTGCCAGCAGCTTGTCCAGCGGCGCAGATACGCAGTATTTT	CASSLSSGADTQYF
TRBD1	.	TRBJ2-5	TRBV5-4	TGTGCCAGCAGAAGGGACAGGGGATCTTGGGGGGAGACCCAGTACTTC	CASRRDRGSWGETQYF
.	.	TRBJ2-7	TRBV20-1	TGCAGTGCTAGAAAGAGCTACGAGCAGTACTTC	CSARKSYEQYF
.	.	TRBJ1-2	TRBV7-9	TGTGCCAGCAGCTTAGTCTTGGAGGGGCCCCTTGATGGCTACACCTTC	CASSLVLEGPLDGYTF
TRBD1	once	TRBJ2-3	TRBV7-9	TGTGCCAGCAGCCATGGAACAGGGGGCGCAGATACGCAGTATTTT	CASSHGTGGADTQYF
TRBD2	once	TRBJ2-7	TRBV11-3	TGTGCCAGCAGCCCAGAGATGCGACTAGCGGGTATTTACGAGCAGTACTTC	CASSPEMRLAGIYEQYF
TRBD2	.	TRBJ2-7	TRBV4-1	TGCGCCAGCAGCCAAGCCCATAGCGGGGCCAGCTACGAGCAGTACTTC	CASSQAHSGASYEQYF
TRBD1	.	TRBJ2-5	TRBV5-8	TGTGCCAGCAGCCCGACAGGGCTGGAGACCCAGTACTTC	CASSPTGLETQYF
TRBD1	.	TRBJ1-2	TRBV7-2	TGTGCCAGCAGCACAGCCCCGGACAGGGCGGGCTACACCTTC	CASSTAPDRAGYTF
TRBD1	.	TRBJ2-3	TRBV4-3	TGCGCCAGCAGCCAGGGTCTGACAGGGCAGACGCAGTATTTT	CASSQGLTGQTQYF
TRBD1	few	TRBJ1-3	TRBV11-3	TGTGCCAGCAGGTCAGGGGGCGCGTCTGGAAACACCATATATTTT	CASRSGGASGNTIYF
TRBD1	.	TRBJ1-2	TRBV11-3	TGTGCCAGCAGCCCCCCAGGGACAGGGGTTATCTATGGCTACACCTTC	CASSPPGTGVIYGYTF
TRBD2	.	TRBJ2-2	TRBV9	TGTGCCAGCGATAAGCGGGGGGACAGTAGCGGGGAGCTGTTTTTT	CASDKRGDSSGELFF
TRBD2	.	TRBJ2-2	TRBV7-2	TGTGCCAGCAGCCATAGCGGGGAGGCGAGAACCGGGGAGCTGTTTTTT	CASSHSGEARTGELFF
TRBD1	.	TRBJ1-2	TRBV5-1	TGCGCCAGCAGCTTGCTGTCACAAACAGGGGGCCGAGGGGGCTACACCTTC	CASSLLSQTGGRGGYTF
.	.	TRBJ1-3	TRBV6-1	TGTGCCAGCAGGAAGGGGGACATCTCTGGAAACACCATATATTTT	CASRKGDISGNTIYF
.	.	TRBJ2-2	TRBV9	TGTGCCAGCAGCGTAGTTGCAGGGGCGGACACCGGGGAGCTGTTTTTT	CASSVVAGADTGELFF
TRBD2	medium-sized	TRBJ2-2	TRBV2	TGTGCCAGCAGTTTTAGCGGGACAACCGGGGAGCTGTTTTTT	CASSFSGTTGELFF